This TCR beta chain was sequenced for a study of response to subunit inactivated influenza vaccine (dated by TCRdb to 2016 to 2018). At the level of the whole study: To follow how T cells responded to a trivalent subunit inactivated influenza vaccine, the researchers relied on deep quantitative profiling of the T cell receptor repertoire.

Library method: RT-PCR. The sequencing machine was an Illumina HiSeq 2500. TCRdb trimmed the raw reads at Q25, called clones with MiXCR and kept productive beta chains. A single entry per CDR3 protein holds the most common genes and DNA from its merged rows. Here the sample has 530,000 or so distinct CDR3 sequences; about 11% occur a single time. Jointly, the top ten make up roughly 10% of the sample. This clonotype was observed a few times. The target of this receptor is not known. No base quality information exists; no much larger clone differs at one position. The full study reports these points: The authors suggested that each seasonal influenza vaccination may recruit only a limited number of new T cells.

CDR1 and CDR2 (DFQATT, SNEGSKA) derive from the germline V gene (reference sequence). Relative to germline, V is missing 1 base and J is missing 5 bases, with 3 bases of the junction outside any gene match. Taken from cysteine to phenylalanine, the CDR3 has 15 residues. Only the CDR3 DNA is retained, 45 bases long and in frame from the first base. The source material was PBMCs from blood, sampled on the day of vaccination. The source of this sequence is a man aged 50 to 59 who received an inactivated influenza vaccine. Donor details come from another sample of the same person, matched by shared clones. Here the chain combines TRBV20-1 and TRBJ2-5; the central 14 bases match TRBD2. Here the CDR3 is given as CSARAGTSGGETQYF. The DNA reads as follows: TGCAGTGCTAGAGCCGGGACTAGCGGGGGTGAGACCCAGTACTTC.